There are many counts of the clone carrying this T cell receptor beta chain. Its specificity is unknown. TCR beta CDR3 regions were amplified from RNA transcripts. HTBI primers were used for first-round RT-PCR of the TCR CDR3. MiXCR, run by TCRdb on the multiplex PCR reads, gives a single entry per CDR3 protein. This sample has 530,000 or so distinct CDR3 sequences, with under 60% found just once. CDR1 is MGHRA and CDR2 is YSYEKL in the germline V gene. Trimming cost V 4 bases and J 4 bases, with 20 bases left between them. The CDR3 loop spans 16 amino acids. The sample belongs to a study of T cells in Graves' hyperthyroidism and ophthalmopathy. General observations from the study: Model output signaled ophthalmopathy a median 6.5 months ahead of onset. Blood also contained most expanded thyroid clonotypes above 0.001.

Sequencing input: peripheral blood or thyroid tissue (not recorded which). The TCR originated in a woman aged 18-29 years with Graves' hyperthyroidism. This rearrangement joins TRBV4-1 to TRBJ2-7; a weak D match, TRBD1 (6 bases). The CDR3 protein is CASSLSSGHRTYEQYF. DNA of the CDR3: TGCGCCAGCAGCCTAAGCTCGGGACACCGGACGTACGAGCAGTACTTC.